This record concerns one TCR beta chain sequence. Its antigen remains unidentified. This sample is part of a study of OX40 agonist ivuxolimab in advanced cancers. Findings and limits, study-wide: Clonal expansion was among the lowest in partial responders at 0.1-3.0 mg/kg, especially CD8+.

Per germline, CDR1 SGHTA and CDR2 FQGTGA. This CDR3 contains 15 residues. Trimming shortened V by 5 bases and J by 0 bases, and 13 bases separated the two germline ends. Enrollment shut out patients with autoimmune disease history or systemic immunosuppression. Repertoires were generated with immunoSEQ multiplex PCR, while TCRdb's copy carries only in-frame clones and drops some. The sample holds 70,000 to 100,000 clones, around 84% seen once. The source was CD4+ or CD8+ T cells sorted from blood, collected in a trial of the OX40 agonist ivuxolimab. V is TRBV7-3 and J is TRBJ1-2, with D tentatively TRBD1 (5 bases). This receptor was obtained from an adult with an advanced solid tumor such as melanoma, head and neck, liver or kidney cancer. CDR3: CASSQSGGANYGYTF. The CDR3 DNA reads TGTGCCAGCAGCCAAAGCGGGGGAGCTAACTATGGCTACACCTTC.